This T cell receptor beta chain was captured by sequencing in a study of memory CD4+ T cells and cytomegalovirus serostatus. Overall study findings and caveats: The CMV-associated TCR signature appears largely within the CD4+ memory repertoire. Median bootstrapped AUC for CMV status was approximately 0.95 originally, just under 0.93 US-trained.

On this clone: What it binds is not known.

The sort gate was single viable CD3+CD4+CD8-CD45RO+ cells for memory CD4+ T cells. Donors' CMV status reflects serum IgG against pp150, pp28, p38, p52. In germline, CDR1 is MNHEY, CDR2 SMNVEV (reference sequence). V lost 3 bases, J lost 9 bases, and 12 bases lay in between. The CDR3 covers 13 residues. TCRdb's copy holds only in-frame clones and misses some; the assay was immunoSEQ multiplex PCR. The sample carries about 48,000 clones, around four fifths recorded once. Input material: memory CD4+ T cells from blood. The source is an adult in good health and CMV-seronegative. The rearrangement links TRBV27 to TRBJ1-5, with D perhaps TRBD1 (5 bases). CDR3 coding DNA: TGTGCCAGCAGTTTGGGACGGTCGTGGCCCCAGCATTTT. It yields the protein CASSLGRSWPQHF.